The T cell receptor (beta chain) described here comes from a study of STAT5B mutations in CD4+ large granular lymphocyte leukemia. As for the study in general: Healthy donors showed HLA-associated enrichment of the CDR3 'QG' motif. Findings and limits, study-wide: Approximately 25% of private leukemic clonotypes occurred rarely in other patients' non-leukemic repertoires.

Worth noting for this clone: Its antigen is not identified.

Clones were sequenced by immunoSEQ multiplex PCR, and TCRdb holds only the in-frame ones, with some missing. Found here are about 24,000 clones, 72% of them singletons; the top ten hold almost 0.65%. Sequencing was carried out using CD4+ T cells from blood buffy coats. This sequence was found in a human donor in good health.

CDR3 coding DNA: TGTGCCAGCTCGCGGGACAGGACGAACACTGAAGCTTTCTTT. The encoded protein is CASSRDRTNTEAFF. This chain uses TRBV18 with TRBJ1-1, with 8 bases fitting TRBD1. In germline, CDR1 is KGHSH, CDR2 LQKENI. V lost 6 bases and J lost 1; bases outside the gene matches: 4. This CDR3 region has 14 residues. The whole variable domain, remainder taken from reference TRBV18 and TRBJ1-1, is NAGVMQNPRHLVRRRGQEARLRCSPMKGHSHVYWYRQLPEEGLKFMVYLQKENIIDESGMPKERFSAEFPKEGPSILRIQQVVRGDSAAYFCASSRDRTNTEAFFGQGTRLTVV.